The rows below give T cell receptor beta chains drawn from one sample of a study of cytomegalovirus exposure and HLA in healthy donors. Sequencing used immunoSEQ multiplex PCR; TCRdb keeps in-frame clones, though not all of them. The sample lists over 150,000 clones, 68% seen once, with approximately 1.5% in the top ten. The sequenced sample was PBMCs. These receptors all stem from a man aged 45-60 years in good health and CMV-seronegative. The CDR3 runs from the conserved cysteine through the conserved F or W. The D gene is left open where the match is weak. Not every row has a clone size; where given, it reads once, few, many or a size class.

d_call	clone_size	v_call	j_call	cdr3_nt	cdr3_aa
.	few	TRBV6-1	TRBJ1-5	TGTGCCAGCAGTGACGGGGTGCTTAGCAATCAGCCCCAGCATTTT	CASSDGVLSNQPQHF
TRBD1	.	TRBV10-3	TRBJ1-4	TGTGCCATCAGTGAAGGGACAGGGAATGAAAAACTGTTTTTT	CAISEGTGNEKLFF
.	few	TRBV29-1	TRBJ2-1	TGCACCTCGAAGTCCGCGGTGGGTGAGCAGTTCTTC	CTSKSAVGEQFF
.	few	TRBV19	TRBJ1-1	TGTGCCAGTAGTATACAGGCTTTGGACACTGAAGCTTTCTTT	CASSIQALDTEAFF
TRBD2	.	TRBV7-8	TRBJ2-7	TGTGCCAGCAGCTTTGGCGGGGGGGGGTCCTACGAGCAGTACTTC	CASSFGGGGSYEQYF
.	.	TRBV25-1	TRBJ2-3	TGTGCCAGCAAGCTGGGCAGCACAGATACGCAGTATTTT	CASKLGSTDTQYF
.	.	TRBV7-2	TRBJ1-5	TGTGCCAGCAGCTTCCAGGGAAATCAGCCCCAGCATTTT	CASSFQGNQPQHF
TRBD1	once	TRBV19	TRBJ2-3	TGTGCCAGTAGGCCCGGGACAGGGGGCGCGATAGATACGCAGTATTTT	CASRPGTGGAIDTQYF
TRBD1	.	TRBV5-1	TRBJ1-2	TGCGCCAGCAGCCAACAACCGGGACAGGGGAACTATGGCTACACCTTC	CASSQQPGQGNYGYTF
.	few	TRBV5-1	TRBJ2-5	TGCGCCAGCAGCTTAGTAAACCGGGAGGAGACCCAGTACTTC	CASSLVNREETQYF
.	.	TRBV6-4	TRBJ2-1	TGTGCCAGCAGTGACTCGCAGGGTAGGGGTGAGCAGTTCTTC	CASSDSQGRGEQFF
TRBD2	.	TRBV25-1	TRBJ2-5	TGTGCCAGCAGTGAGACTAGCGGGGTTATACAAGAGACCCAGTACTTC	CASSETSGVIQETQYF
.	.	TRBV11-2	TRBJ2-3	TGTGCCAGCAGCTACGTACAGGGCACAGATACGCAGTATTTT	CASSYVQGTDTQYF
.	.	TRBV4-1	TRBJ1-5	TGCGCCAGCAGCCCCGAGGGGAGGGATCAGCCCCAGCATTTT	CASSPEGRDQPQHF
.	.	TRBV28	TRBJ2-2	TGTGCCAGCAGTTTACCAACCGGGGAGCTGTTTTTT	CASSLPTGELFF
TRBD1	.	TRBV4-1	TRBJ1-1	TGCGCCAGCACAGCGACAGGGGGACGAAACACTGAAGCTTTCTTT	CASTATGGRNTEAFF
.	.	TRBV6-6	TRBJ1-5	TGTGCCAGCAGGTACGGAGGGACCCAGCCCCAGCATTTT	CASRYGGTQPQHF
TRBD2	.	TRBV28	TRBJ2-1	TGTGCCAGCAGCTCCCTAGCGGGGGGTCTCCGCAATGAGCAGTTCTTC	CASSSLAGGLRNEQFF
TRBD1	few	TRBV28	TRBJ1-5	TGTGCCAGCAGTTTGCAGGGGGCGCGACAGCCCCAGCATTTT	CASSLQGARQPQHF
TRBD1	.	TRBV6-5	TRBJ1-5	TGTGCCAGCAGTCTGACAGGGGATAGTCAGCCCCAGCATTTT	CASSLTGDSQPQHF
TRBD2	.	TRBV6-5	TRBJ2-5	TGTGCCAGCACCGAGGGTAGCGGGTACCAAGAGACCCAGTACTTC	CASTEGSGYQETQYF
.	few	TRBV21-1	TRBJ1-2	TGTGCCAGCAGCAAAGGGGCGGGACAGACCTATGGCTACACCTTC	CASSKGAGQTYGYTF
.	.	TRBV5-8	TRBJ2-1	TGTGCCAGCAGACGTCGCGGAAAAGTGAATGAGCAGTTCTTC	CASRRRGKVNEQFF
TRBD2	.	TRBV7-2	TRBJ2-7	TGTGCCAGCAGCCCCCCAGGGCGGGGGGTGAAGGGCGAGCAGTACTTC	CASSPPGRGVKGEQYF
TRBD1	.	TRBV5-6	TRBJ2-7	TGTGCCAGCAGCTTCGGGGTGGTCCGACAGGGGTCCTACGAGCAGTACTTC	CASSFGVVRQGSYEQYF
TRBD1	.	TRBV9	TRBJ2-7	TGTGCCAGCAGCCCCCAGGACAGGCTCAGCTCCTACGAGCAGTACTTC	CASSPQDRLSSYEQYF
.	few	TRBV28	TRBJ1-4	TGTGCCAGCAGTTCAGGTTCCTTCAGCCTTTCAACTAATGAAAAACTGTTTTTT	CASSSGSFSLSTNEKLFF
.	few	TRBV12-5	TRBJ2-5	TGTGCTAGTGGTTTGGGGGGTGGCAGGGCGCTCCAGCAGTACTTC	CASGLGGGRALQQYF
TRBD1	.	TRBV5-1	TRBJ1-1	TGCGCCAGCAGCTCCACGACAGGGTTTATGAACACTGAAGCTTTCTTT	CASSSTTGFMNTEAFF
.	.	TRBV6-6	TRBJ2-3	TGTGCCAGCAGTACAGGGACCAGCACAGATACGCAGTATTTT	CASSTGTSTDTQYF
.	.	TRBV7-6	TRBJ2-1	TGTGCCAGCAGCCCGGCAGGGTATGAGCAGTTCTTC	CASSPAGYEQFF
TRBD2	once	TRBV6-1	TRBJ2-5	TGTGCCAGCAGTGGCCCCGTGAAGCGGGGGCAAGAGACCCAGTACTTC	CASSGPVKRGQETQYF
TRBD2	.	TRBV29-1	TRBJ2-1	TGCAGCGTAGAGCGGGGGGGCGCATACAATGAGCAGTTCTTC	CSVERGGAYNEQFF
.	.	TRBV5-4	TRBJ2-7	TGTGCCAGCAGCCCGCCAGACTCCTACGAGCAGTACTTC	CASSPPDSYEQYF
.	.	TRBV19	TRBJ1-3	TGTGCCAGTAAGTTCGTCAGATCTGGAAACACCATATATTTT	CASKFVRSGNTIYF
TRBD2	once	TRBV15	TRBJ2-3	TGTGCCACCAGCAGAGATCGGACGGGGGGGCGTTTAGGCACAGATACGCAGTATTTT	CATSRDRTGGRLGTDTQYF
TRBD1	.	TRBV27	TRBJ2-7	TGTGCCAGCAGTTCCTCTGGACAGGGGGCCTACGAGCAGTACTTC	CASSSSGQGAYEQYF
.	.	TRBV10-1	TRBJ1-1	TGCGCCAGCAGTGATGGGGAACAACGGGGAACTGAAGCTTTCTTT	CASSDGEQRGTEAFF
.	.	TRBV25-1	TRBJ1-2	TGTGCCAGCAGCTCCGAATGGCCCTCAAGCGAGGATGGCTACACCTTC	CASSSEWPSSEDGYTF
TRBD1	.	TRBV7-9	TRBJ1-1	TGTGCCAGCAGCTTAGCTCTGTCCTCCGGGACAGTGAACACTGAAGCTTTCTTT	CASSLALSSGTVNTEAFF
.	.	TRBV27	TRBJ2-7	TGTGCCAGCAGTTTTCAGGGGCTCGACGAGCAGTACTTC	CASSFQGLDEQYF